This TCR beta chain derives from a study of T cell responses to AZD1222 COVID-19 vaccine. The CDR3 consists of 13 residues. CDR1 MNHEY and CDR2 SMNVEV come from the germline V gene (reference sequence). Trimming at V came to 5 bases and at J to 6 bases, leaving 4 bases not matched to a gene. Clones were read by immunoSEQ multiplex PCR, and TCRdb kept only the in-frame ones, dropping some. Of 90,000 to 120,000 clones listed, around 87% are singletons. The sequence derives from an adult in good health. This sequence joins TRBV27 and TRBJ1-5; TRBD1 agrees at 7 bases. The sequences come from peripheral blood, collected on day 0 of AZD1222 vaccination. CDR3 nucleotide sequence: TGTGCCAGCAGTGCAACAGGGGCTCAGCCCCAGCATTTT. Encoded protein: CASSATGAQPQHF.